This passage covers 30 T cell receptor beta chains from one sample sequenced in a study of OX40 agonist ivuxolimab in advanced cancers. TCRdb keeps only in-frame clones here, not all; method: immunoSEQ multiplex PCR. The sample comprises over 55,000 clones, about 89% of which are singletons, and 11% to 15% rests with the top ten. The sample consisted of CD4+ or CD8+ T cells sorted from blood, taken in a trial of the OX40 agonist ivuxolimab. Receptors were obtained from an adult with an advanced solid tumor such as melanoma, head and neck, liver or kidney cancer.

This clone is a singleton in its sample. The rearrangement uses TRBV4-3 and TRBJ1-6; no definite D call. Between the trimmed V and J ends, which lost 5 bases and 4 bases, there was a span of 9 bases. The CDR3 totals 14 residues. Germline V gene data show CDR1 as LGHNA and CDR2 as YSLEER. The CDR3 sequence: CASSVLGYNSPLHF. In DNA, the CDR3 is TGCGCCAGCAGCGTCCTAGGTTATAATTCACCCCTCCACTTT.

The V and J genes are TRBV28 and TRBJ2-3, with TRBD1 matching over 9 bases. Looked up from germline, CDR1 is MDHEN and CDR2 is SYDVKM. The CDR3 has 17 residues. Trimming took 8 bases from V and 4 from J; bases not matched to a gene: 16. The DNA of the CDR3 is TGTGCCAGCTTGGAGCCTACCGGGACAGGGACGGCAGATACGCAGTATTTT. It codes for CASLEPTGTGTADTQYF.

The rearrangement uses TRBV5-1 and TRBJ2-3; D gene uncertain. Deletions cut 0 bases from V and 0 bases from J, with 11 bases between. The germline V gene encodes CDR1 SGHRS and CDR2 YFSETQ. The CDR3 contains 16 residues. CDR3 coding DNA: TGCGCCAGCAGCTTGGTCCCGCTAGGTAGCACAGATACGCAGTATTTT. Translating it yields CASSLVPLGSTDTQYF.

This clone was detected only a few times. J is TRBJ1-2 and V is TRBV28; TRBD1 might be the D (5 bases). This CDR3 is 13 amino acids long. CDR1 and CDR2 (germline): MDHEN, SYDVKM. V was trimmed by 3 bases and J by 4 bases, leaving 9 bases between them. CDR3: CASSLADTYGYTF. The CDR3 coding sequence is TGTGCCAGCAGTTTGGCGGACACCTATGGCTACACCTTC.

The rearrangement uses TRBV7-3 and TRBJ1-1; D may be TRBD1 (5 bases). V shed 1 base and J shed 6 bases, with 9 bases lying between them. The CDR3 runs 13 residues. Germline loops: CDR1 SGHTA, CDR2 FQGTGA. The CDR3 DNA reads TGTGCCAGCAGCTTAATGAGGGGTGCTGAAGCTTTCTTT. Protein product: CASSLMRGAEAFF.

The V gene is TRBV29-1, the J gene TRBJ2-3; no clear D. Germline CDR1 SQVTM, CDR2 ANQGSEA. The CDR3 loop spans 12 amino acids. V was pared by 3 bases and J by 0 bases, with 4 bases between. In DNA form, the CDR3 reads TGCAGCGTTGACTTCAGCACAGATACGCAGTATTTT. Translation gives CSVDFSTDTQYF.

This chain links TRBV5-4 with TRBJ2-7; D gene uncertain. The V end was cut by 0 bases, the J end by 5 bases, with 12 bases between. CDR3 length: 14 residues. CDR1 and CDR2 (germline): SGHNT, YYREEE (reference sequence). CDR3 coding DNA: TGTGCCAGCAGCTTGGGTCAGGAGTTAAACGAGCAGTACTTC. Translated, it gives CASSLGQELNEQYF.

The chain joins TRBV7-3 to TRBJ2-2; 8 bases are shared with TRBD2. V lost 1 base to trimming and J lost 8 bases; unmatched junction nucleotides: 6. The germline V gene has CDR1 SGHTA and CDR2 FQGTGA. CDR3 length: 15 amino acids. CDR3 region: CASSLMGTSPGELFF. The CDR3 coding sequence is TGTGCCAGCAGCTTAATGGGGACTAGTCCGGGGGAGCTGTTTTTT.

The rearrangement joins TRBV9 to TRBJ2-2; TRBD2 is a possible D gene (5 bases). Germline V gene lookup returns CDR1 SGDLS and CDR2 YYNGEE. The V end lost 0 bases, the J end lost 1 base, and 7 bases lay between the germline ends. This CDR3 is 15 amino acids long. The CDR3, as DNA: TGTGCCAGCAGCGTAGCCGGGAAGAACACCGGGGAGCTGTTTTTT. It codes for CASSVAGKNTGELFF.

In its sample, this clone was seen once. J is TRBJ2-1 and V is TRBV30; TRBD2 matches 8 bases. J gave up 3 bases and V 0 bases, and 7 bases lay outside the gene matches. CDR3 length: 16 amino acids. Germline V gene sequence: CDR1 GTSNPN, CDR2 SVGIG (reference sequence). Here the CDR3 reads CAWSVGRLALYNEQFF. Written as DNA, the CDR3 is TGTGCCTGGAGTGTTGGTCGACTAGCGCTCTACAATGAGCAGTTCTTC.

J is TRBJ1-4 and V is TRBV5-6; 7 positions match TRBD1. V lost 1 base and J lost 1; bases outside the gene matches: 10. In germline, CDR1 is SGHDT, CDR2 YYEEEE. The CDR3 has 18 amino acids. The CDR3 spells CASSLRRGGVVTNEKLFF. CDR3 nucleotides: TGTGCCAGCAGCTTGCGCAGGGGGGGCGTAGTAACTAATGAAAAACTGTTTTTT. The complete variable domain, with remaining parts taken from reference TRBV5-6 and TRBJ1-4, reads DAGVTQSPTHLIKTRGQQVTLRCSPKSGHDTVSWYQQALGQGPQFIFQYYEEEERQRGNFPDRFSGHQFPNYSSELNVNALLLGDSALYLCASSLRRGGVVTNEKLFFGSGTQLSVL.

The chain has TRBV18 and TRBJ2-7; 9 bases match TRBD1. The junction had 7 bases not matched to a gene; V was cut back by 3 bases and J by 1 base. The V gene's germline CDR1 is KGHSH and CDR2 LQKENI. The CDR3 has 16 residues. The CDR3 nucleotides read TGTGCCAGCTCACCTAGGACAGGGGACGGATCCTACGAGCAGTACTTC. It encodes CASSPRTGDGSYEQYF.

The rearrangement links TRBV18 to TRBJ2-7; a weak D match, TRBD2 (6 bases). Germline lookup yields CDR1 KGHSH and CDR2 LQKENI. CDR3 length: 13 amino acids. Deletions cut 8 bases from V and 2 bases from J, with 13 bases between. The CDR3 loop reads CASRRREAYEQYF. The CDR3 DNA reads TGTGCCAGCAGGCGCAGGGAGGCCTACGAGCAGTACTTC.

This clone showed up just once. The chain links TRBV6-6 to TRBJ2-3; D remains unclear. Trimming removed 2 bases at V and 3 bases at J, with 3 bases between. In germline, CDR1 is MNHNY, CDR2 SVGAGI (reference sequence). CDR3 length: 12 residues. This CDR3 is CASSYATDTQYF. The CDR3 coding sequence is TGTGCCAGCAGTTACGCGACAGATACGCAGTATTTT.

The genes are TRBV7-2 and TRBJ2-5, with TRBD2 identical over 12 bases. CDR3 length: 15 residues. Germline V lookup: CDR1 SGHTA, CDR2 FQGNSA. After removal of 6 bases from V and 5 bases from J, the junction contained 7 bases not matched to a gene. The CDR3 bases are TGTGCCAGCAGACCCGGACTAGCGGGACTGGAGACCCAGTACTTC. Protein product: CASRPGLAGLETQYF.

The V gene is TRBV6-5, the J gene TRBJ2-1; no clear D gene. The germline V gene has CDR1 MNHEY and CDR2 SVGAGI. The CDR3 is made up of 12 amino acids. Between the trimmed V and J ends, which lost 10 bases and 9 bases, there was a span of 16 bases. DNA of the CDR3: TGTGCCACCCGGTCGAGAGACTCTGAGCAGTTCTTC. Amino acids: CATRSRDSEQFF.

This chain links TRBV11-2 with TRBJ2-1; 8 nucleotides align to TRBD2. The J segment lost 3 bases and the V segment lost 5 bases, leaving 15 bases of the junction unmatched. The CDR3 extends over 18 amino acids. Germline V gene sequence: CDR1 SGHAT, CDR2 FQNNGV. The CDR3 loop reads CASSPGRLLAGLYNEQFF. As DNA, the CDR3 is TGTGCCAGCAGCCCAGGCCGACTCCTAGCGGGTCTCTACAATGAGCAGTTCTTC.

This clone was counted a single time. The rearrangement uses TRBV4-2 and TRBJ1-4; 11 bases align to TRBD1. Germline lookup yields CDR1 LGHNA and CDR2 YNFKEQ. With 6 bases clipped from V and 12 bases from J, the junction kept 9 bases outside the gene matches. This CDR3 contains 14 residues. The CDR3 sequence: CASRPDRGRAQLFF. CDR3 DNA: TGTGCCAGCAGACCGGACAGGGGGCGGGCTCAACTGTTTTTT.

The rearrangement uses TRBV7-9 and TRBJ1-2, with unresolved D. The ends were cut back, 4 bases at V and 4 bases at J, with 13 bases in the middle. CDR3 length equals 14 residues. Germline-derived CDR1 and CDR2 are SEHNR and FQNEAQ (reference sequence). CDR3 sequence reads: CASSSVGNLYGYTF. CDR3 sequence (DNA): TGTGCCAGCAGCTCGGTGGGGAACCTCTATGGCTACACCTTC.

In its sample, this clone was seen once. This chain's CDR3 is CASSQEEGNEQYF. CDR3 nucleotides: TGTGCCAGCAGCCAAGAAGAGGGGAACGAGCAGTACTTC. The chain couples TRBV4-2 to TRBJ2-7; either TRBD1 or TRBD2 may supply D (5 bases each). Trimming took off 0 bases at V and 5 bases at J, with 8 bases between the two ends. Germline CDR1 and CDR2: LGHNA and YNFKEQ. The CDR3 is made up of 13 amino acids.

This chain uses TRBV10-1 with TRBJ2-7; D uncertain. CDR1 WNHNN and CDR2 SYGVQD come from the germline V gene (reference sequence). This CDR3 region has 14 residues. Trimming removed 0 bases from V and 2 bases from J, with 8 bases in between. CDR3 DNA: TGCGCCAGCAGTGAGTCGGGCAGAGCCTACGAGCAGTACTTC. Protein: CASSESGRAYEQYF.

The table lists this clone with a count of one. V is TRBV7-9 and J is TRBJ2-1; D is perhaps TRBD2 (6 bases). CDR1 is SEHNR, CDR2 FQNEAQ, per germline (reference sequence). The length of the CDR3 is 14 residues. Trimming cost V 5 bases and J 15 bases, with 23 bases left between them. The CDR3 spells CASSLLGSGRYPFF. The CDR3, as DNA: TGTGCCAGCAGCCTACTGGGGTCCGGGAGATATCCGTTCTTC.

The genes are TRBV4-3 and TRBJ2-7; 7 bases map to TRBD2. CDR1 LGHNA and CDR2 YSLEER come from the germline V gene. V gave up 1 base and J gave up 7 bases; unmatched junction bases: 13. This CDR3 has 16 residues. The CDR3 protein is CASSQVSSGGIREQYF. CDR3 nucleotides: TGCGCCAGCAGCCAAGTCTCTAGCGGAGGCATTCGGGAGCAGTACTTC.

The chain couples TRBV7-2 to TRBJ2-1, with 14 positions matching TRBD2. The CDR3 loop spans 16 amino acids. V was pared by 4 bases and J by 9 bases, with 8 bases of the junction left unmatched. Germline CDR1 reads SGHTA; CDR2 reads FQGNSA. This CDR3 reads CASSSTEGLAGAEQFF. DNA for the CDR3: TGTGCCAGCAGCTCCACCGAGGGACTAGCGGGAGCTGAGCAGTTCTTC.

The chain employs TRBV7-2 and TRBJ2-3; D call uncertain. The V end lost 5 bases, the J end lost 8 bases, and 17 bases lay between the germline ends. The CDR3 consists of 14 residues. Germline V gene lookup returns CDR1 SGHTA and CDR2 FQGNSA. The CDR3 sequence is CASSPKMVSGTQYF. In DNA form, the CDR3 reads TGTGCCAGCAGCCCAAAAATGGTCTCTGGTACGCAGTATTTT.

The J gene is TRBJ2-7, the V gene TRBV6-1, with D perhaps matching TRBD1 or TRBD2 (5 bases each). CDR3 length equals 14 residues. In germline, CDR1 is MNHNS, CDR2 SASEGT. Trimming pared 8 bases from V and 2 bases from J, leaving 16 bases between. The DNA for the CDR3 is TGTGCCAGCGGGGGTAGGGGCGGTACCTACGAGCAGTACTTC. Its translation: CASGGRGGTYEQYF.

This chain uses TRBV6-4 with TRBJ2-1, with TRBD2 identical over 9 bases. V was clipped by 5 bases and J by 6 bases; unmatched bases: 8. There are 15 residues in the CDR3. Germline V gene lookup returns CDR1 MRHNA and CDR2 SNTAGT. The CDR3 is CASSSRLADLNEQFF. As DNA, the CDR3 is TGTGCCAGCAGTTCGCGACTAGCGGACCTCAATGAGCAGTTCTTC.

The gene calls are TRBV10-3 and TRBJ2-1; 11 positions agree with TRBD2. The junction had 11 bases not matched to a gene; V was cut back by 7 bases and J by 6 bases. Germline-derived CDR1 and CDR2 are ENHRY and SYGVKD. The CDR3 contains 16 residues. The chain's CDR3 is CAIKSSGRANLNEQFF. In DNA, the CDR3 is TGTGCCATCAAGAGTAGCGGGAGGGCCAACCTCAATGAGCAGTTCTTC.

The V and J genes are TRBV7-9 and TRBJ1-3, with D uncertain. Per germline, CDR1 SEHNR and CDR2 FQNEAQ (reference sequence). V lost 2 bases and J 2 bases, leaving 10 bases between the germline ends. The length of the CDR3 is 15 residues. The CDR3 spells CASSLWAGTGNTIYF. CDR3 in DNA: TGTGCCAGCAGCTTATGGGCCGGCACTGGAAACACCATATATTTT.

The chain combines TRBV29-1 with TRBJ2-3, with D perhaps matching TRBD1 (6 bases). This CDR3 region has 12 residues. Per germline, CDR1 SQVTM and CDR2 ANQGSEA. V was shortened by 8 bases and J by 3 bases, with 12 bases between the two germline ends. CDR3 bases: TGCAGCAAAAGAGGACAGACAGATACGCAGTATTTT. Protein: CSKRGQTDTQYF.